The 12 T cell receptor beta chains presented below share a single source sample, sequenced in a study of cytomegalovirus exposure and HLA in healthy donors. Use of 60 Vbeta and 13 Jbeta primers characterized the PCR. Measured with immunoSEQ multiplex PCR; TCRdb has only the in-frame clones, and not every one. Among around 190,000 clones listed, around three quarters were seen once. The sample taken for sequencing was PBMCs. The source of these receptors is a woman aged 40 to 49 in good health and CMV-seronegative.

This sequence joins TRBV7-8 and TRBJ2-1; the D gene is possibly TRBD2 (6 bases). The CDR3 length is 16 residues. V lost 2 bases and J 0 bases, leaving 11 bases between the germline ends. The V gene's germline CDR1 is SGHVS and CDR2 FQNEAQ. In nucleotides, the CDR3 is TGTGCCAGCAGCTTACCGGGGACTTCCTCCTACAATGAGCAGTTCTTC. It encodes CASSLPGTSSYNEQFF.

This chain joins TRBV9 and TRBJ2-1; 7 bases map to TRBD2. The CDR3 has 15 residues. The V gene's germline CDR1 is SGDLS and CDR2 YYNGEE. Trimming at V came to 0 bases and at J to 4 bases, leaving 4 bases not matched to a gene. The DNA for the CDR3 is TGTGCCAGCAGCGTAGGGCGGGAGAGTTACAATGAGCAGTTCTTC. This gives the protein CASSVGRESYNEQFF.

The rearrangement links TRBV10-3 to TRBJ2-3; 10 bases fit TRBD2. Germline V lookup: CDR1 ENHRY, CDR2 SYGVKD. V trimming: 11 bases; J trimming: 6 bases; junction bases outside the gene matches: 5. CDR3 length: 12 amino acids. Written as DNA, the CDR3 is TGTGCCGCCGGGACTAGCGCGGATACGCAGTATTTT. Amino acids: CAAGTSADTQYF.

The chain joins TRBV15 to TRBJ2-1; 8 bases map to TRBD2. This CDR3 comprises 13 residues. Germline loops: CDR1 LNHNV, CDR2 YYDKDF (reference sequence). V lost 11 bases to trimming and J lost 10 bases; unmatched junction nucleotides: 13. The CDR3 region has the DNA TGTGCCTCCGCCGGGACTAGTCGTGGGGAGCAGTTCTTC. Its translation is CASAGTSRGEQFF.

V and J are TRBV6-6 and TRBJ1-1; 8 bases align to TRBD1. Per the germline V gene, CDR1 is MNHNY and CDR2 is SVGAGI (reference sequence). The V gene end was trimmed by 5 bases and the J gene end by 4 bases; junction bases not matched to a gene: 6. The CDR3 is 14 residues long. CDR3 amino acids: CASSNGQGATEAFF. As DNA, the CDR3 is TGTGCCAGCAGTAACGGGCAGGGGGCCACTGAAGCTTTCTTT.

The CDR3 nucleotides read TGTGCCAGTAGTATGGACAGGGGCGGCAATCAGCCCCAGCATTTT. It specifies CASSMDRGGNQPQHF. V gene TRBV19 combines with J gene TRBJ1-5, with 9 bases aligning to TRBD1. Looked up from germline, CDR1 is LNHDA and CDR2 is SQIVND (reference sequence). The CDR3 extends over 15 amino acids. V lost 3 bases to trimming and J lost 2 bases; unmatched junction nucleotides: 2.

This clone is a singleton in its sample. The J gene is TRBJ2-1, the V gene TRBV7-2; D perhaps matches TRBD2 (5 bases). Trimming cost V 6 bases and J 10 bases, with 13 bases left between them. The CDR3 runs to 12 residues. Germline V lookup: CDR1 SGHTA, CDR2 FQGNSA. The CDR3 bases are TGTGCCAGCAGATTGACTACTATGGAGCAGTTCTTC. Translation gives CASRLTTMEQFF.

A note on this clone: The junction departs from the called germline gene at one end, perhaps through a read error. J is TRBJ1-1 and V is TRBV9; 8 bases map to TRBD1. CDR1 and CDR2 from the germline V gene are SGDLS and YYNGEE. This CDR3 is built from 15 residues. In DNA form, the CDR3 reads TGTGCCAGCAGCGTAGACAGGACAGGGAACATTGAAGCTTTCTTT. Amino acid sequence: CASSVDRTGNIEAFF.

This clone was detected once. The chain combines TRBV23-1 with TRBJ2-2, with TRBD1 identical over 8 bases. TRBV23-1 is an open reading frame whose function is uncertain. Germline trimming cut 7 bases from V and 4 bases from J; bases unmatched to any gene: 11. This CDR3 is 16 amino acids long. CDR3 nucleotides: TGCGCCAGCACCAGGACAGGGCCCAGGGGCACCGGGGAGCTGTTTTTT. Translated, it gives CASTRTGPRGTGELFF.

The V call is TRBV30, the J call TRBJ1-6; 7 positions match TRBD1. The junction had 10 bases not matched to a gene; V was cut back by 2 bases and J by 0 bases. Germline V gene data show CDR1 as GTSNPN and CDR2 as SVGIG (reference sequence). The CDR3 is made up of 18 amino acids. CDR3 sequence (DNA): TGTGCCTGGAGTTTCTCCAGACAGGGCAGCTCCTATAATTCACCCCTCCACTTT. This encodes CAWSFSRQGSSYNSPLHF. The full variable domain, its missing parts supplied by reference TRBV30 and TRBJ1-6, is SQTIHQWPATLVQPVGSPLSLECTVEGTSNPNLYWYRQAAGRGLQLLFYSVGIGQISSEVPQNLSASRPQDRQFILSSKKLLLSDSGFYLCAWSFSRQGSSYNSPLHFGNGTRLTVT.

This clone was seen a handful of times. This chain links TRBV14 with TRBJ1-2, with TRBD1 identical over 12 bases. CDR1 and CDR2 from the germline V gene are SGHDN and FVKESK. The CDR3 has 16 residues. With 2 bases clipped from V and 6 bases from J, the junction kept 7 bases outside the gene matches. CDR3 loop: CASSQFGTGGRHGYTF. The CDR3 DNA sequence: TGTGCCAGCAGCCAATTCGGGACAGGGGGCCGCCATGGCTACACCTTC.

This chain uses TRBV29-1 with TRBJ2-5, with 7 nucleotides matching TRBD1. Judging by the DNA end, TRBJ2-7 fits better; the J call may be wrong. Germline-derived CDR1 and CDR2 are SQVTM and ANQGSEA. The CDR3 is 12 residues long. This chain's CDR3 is CSARQGVYEQYF. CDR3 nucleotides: TGCAGCGCCAGACAGGGTGTGTACGAGCAGTACTTC.